This TCR beta chain emerged from a study of OX40 agonist ivuxolimab in advanced cancers. Measured with immunoSEQ multiplex PCR; TCRdb has only the in-frame clones, and not every one. The sample carries 15,000 to 20,000 clones, 70% to 80% recorded once. The V end was cut by 0 bases, the J end by 4 bases, with 10 bases between. Germline V gene data show CDR1 as SGHAT and CDR2 as FQNNGV. This CDR3 region has 15 residues. The gene calls are TRBV11-2 and TRBJ1-3; D is unresolved. This TCR came from an adult with an advanced solid tumor such as melanoma, head and neck, liver or kidney cancer. Sequences were derived from CD4+ or CD8+ T cells sorted from blood, sampled in a trial of the OX40 agonist ivuxolimab. As DNA, the CDR3 is TGTGCCAGCAGCTTAGATCCCGGGTCCGGAAACACCATATATTTT. This translates into CASSLDPGSGNTIYF.